This passage covers 16 T cell receptor beta chains from one sample sequenced in a study of Ad26.COV2.S vaccination and SARS-CoV-2 variants. Treatment defined: around 19 received Ad26.COV2.S at low or high dose, single or two shots; five or six received placebo; per-sample allocation not given. Sampling happened 63 days after the first vaccine or placebo injection. Profiled with immunoSEQ multiplex PCR; TCRdb holds only in-frame clones, not every one. The table includes about 350,000 clones, about 89% detected once. The sample here was peripheral blood, taken in a trial of Ad26.COV2.S vaccine versus placebo. The source of these receptors is a person aged 18 to 65 who received the Ad26.COV2.S COVID-19 vaccine or a placebo.

This clone has only one observation. The J gene is TRBJ2-1, the V gene TRBV4-2, with 11 nucleotides matching TRBD2. V gave up 2 bases and J gave up 5 bases; unmatched junction bases: 2. The CDR3 totals 15 residues. Germline V gene sequence: CDR1 LGHNA, CDR2 YNFKEQ. The CDR3 region has the DNA TGTGCCAGCAGCCAACCGGGACTAGCGGACAATGAGCAGTTCTTC. Its translation is CASSQPGLADNEQFF.

The V and J genes are TRBV4-1 and TRBJ2-3, with D perhaps TRBD1 (5 bases). Germline V CDR1 and CDR2: MGHRA, YSYEKL. The CDR3 length is 15 residues. The germline V and J ends were trimmed by 0 bases and 2 bases, with 9 bases remaining between them. The CDR3 coding sequence is TGCGCCAGCAGCCAAGAAGGGGTATACACAGATACGCAGTATTTT. Amino acids: CASSQEGVYTDTQYF.

The gene calls are TRBV5-4 and TRBJ2-5; D is unresolved. CDR3 length equals 14 residues. V shed 0 bases and J shed 5 bases, with 11 bases lying between them. CDR1 SGHNT and CDR2 YYREEE come from the germline V gene (reference sequence). CDR3 in amino acids: CASSLERAWETQYF. The CDR3 nucleotides read TGTGCCAGCAGCTTGGAAAGGGCCTGGGAGACCCAGTACTTC.

The CDR3 DNA reads TGTGCCAGCAGTTTAGAAGTGGAAAGGTCACCCCTCCACTTT. It codes for CASSLEVERSPLHF. The V and J genes are TRBV28 and TRBJ1-6; D is undetermined. The V gene lost 2 bases and the J gene lost 10 bases, with 12 bases spanning the gap. The CDR3 covers 14 residues. CDR1 and CDR2 from the germline V gene are MDHEN and SYDVKM.

The chain links TRBV3-1 (or the pseudogene TRBV3-2) to TRBJ2-7; D uncertain. The CDR3 has 13 amino acids. CDR1 is LGHDT and CDR2 is YNNKEL in the germline V gene (reference sequence). V was clipped by 2 bases and J by 3 bases, with 8 bases between them. The CDR3 DNA reads as TGTGCCAGCAGCCAATTGATCCTCTACGAGCAGTACTTC. It codes for CASSQLILYEQYF.

This chain links TRBV4-3 with TRBJ2-2; D may be TRBD2 (5 bases). Trimming stripped 0 bases from V and 4 bases from J, with 15 bases between. The CDR3 loop spans 17 amino acids. The V gene's germline CDR1 is LGHNA and CDR2 YSLEER. The CDR3, as DNA: TGCGCCAGCAGCCAAGATGTAGCGACGGGGATCACCGGGGAGCTGTTTTTT. Protein sequence: CASSQDVATGITGELFF.

The chain recombines TRBV9 with TRBJ2-5; D might be TRBD1 (7 bases). Germline assignment: CDR1 SGDLS and CDR2 YYNGEE. Trimming left V 4 bases short and J 5 bases short, with 12 bases between. CDR3 length equals 13 residues. The CDR3 spells CASSPSGGETQYF. In DNA form, the CDR3 reads TGTGCCAGCAGCCCCTCAGGGGGGGAGACCCAGTACTTC.

The rearrangement links TRBV5-5 to TRBJ2-5; 12 nucleotides align to TRBD1. The J call may be mistaken, given a closer DNA end match to TRBJ2-7. This CDR3 spans 15 amino acids. Per germline, CDR1 SGHKS and CDR2 YYEKEE (reference sequence). CDR3 residues: CASSLRGQGADEQYF. The CDR3 DNA is TGTGCCAGCAGCTTGAGGGGACAGGGGGCCGACGAGCAGTACTTC.

V and J are TRBV28 and TRBJ1-2; TRBD1 matches at 8 bases. Germline V gene data show CDR1 as MDHEN and CDR2 as SYDVKM. V was pared by 5 bases and J by 7 bases, with 15 bases of the junction left unmatched. The CDR3 contains 16 residues. The CDR3 DNA sequence: TGTGCCAGCAGTCCCCCGACAGGGGAAAGGAGGAGTGGCTACACCTTC. Residues: CASSPPTGERRSGYTF.

The chain couples TRBV10-3 to TRBJ1-6; 8 nucleotides line up with TRBD1. The J segment lost 10 bases and the V segment lost 5 bases, leaving 10 bases of the junction unmatched. The CDR3 is made up of 15 amino acids. CDR1 is ENHRY and CDR2 is SYGVKD in the germline V gene. In DNA, the CDR3 is TGTGCCATCAGTCCGGACAGGGTTGCGGACTCACCCCTCCACTTT. Translated, it gives CAISPDRVADSPLHF.

This chain uses TRBV3-1 (or the pseudogene TRBV3-2) with TRBJ2-5, with D perhaps being TRBD1 or TRBD2 (5 bases each). V lost 5 bases and J lost 5, with 18 bases in between. This CDR3 region has 15 residues. The germline V gene encodes CDR1 LGHDT and CDR2 YNNKEL (reference sequence). The CDR3, as DNA: TGTGCCAGCAGCGCACGGGACGACCCTCGGGAGACCCAGTACTTC. Its translation is CASSARDDPRETQYF.

The gene calls are TRBV7-9 and TRBJ2-1, with 8 bases identical to TRBD1. The CDR3 has 19 amino acids. Unmatched junction bases numbered 19, after V lost 2 bases and J lost 7 bases. Per the germline V gene, CDR1 is SEHNR and CDR2 is FQNEAQ (reference sequence). CDR3 loop: CASSLRRTGNGAGRNEQFF. For the CDR3, the DNA is TGTGCCAGCAGCTTAAGGCGGACAGGGAACGGCGCCGGGCGGAATGAGCAGTTCTTC.

In DNA, the CDR3 is TGTGCCAGCAGCACCTCCGGGCCCGCGGGAGATACGCAGTATTTT. Protein sequence: CASSTSGPAGDTQYF. The chain carries TRBV11-2 and TRBJ2-3; possibly TRBD2 for D (5 bases). Trimming stripped 5 bases from V and 5 bases from J, with 17 bases between. This CDR3 has 15 amino acids. CDR1 is SGHAT, CDR2 FQNNGV, per germline.

The V gene is TRBV12-3 or TRBV12-4, the J gene TRBJ2-1; D may be TRBD1 or TRBD2 (6 bases each). The CDR3 spans 13 residues. V was shortened by 6 bases and J by 9 bases, with 15 bases between the two germline ends. CDR3 sequence (DNA): TGTGCCAGCAGCTCACAGGGAGGAGCTGAGCAGTTCTTC. Protein product: CASSSQGGAEQFF.

The chain recombines TRBV9 with TRBJ2-3; the D is unclear. The CDR3 has 15 residues. Germline loops: CDR1 SGDLS, CDR2 YYNGEE. With 0 bases removed from V and 2 bases from J, the gap between germline ends came to 10 bases. The CDR3 here is CASSVEGRITDTQYF. DNA of the CDR3: TGTGCCAGCAGCGTAGAGGGCAGAATCACAGATACGCAGTATTTT.

The V gene is TRBV6-5, the J gene TRBJ1-3; D not certain. The CDR3 runs 15 residues. Germline V gene sequence: CDR1 MNHEY, CDR2 SVGAGI. Trimming cost V 5 bases and J 0 bases, with 11 bases left between them. CDR3 protein: CASSMDRSSGNTIYF. For the CDR3, the DNA is TGTGCCAGCAGTATGGACCGGAGCTCTGGAAACACCATATATTTT.